Following are 31 T cell receptor beta chains from one sample sequenced in a study of cytomegalovirus exposure and HLA in healthy donors. Clones were sequenced by immunoSEQ multiplex PCR, and TCRdb holds only the in-frame ones, with some missing. The sample shows 150,000 to 200,000 clones, roughly three quarters of them seen only once. The sample was PBMCs. The source is a young woman in good health and CMV-seronegative.

The V gene is TRBV7-3, the J gene TRBJ2-5; D is possibly TRBD2 (6 bases). This CDR3 has 15 amino acids. Trimming removed 5 bases at V and 5 bases at J, with 18 bases between. Per germline, CDR1 SGHTA and CDR2 FQGTGA. The CDR3 bases are TGTGCCAGCAGCCCGAAGGGCGGGGTCGGCGAGACCCAGTACTTC. It yields the protein CASSPKGGVGETQYF.

J is TRBJ2-3 and V is TRBV9, with 9 nucleotides matching TRBD2. This CDR3 comprises 18 residues. In germline, CDR1 is SGDLS, CDR2 YYNGEE. Trimming removed 0 bases from V and 0 bases from J; junction bases left unmatched: 8. CDR3 nucleotides: TGTGCCAGCAGCGTAGCGCGGGGGGGCCATTTGAGCACAGATACGCAGTATTTT. It is translated as CASSVARGGHLSTDTQYF.

The gene calls are TRBV6-5 and TRBJ1-5; unclear D gene. Trimming left V 6 bases short and J 6 bases short, with 15 bases between. The CDR3 covers 14 residues. CDR1 and CDR2 (germline): MNHEY, SVGAGI. The CDR3 sequence is CASSLRHLSQPQHF. The CDR3 region has the DNA TGTGCCAGCAGCCTGCGACATCTGTCTCAGCCCCAGCATTTT.

The chain uses TRBV13 and TRBJ1-1, with 7 bases matching TRBD1. Germline CDR1 and CDR2: PRHDT and FYEKMQ (reference sequence). This CDR3 is built from 13 residues. Trimming took 5 bases from V and 8 from J; bases not matched to a gene: 8. Written as DNA, the CDR3 is TGTGCCAGCAGCAGGACAGGAGCATGGGAAGCTTTCTTT. Its protein product is CASSRTGAWEAFF.

The chain joins TRBV27 to TRBJ2-1; weak D call: TRBD1 (6 bases). CDR3 size: 16 residues. The germline V gene has CDR1 MNHEY and CDR2 SMNVEV (reference sequence). V lost 4 bases and J 1 base, leaving 14 bases between the germline ends. CDR3 loop: CASSSLGQKSYNEQFF. CDR3 sequence (DNA): TGTGCCAGCAGTTCCCTCGGACAGAAATCCTACAATGAGCAGTTCTTC.

The chain combines TRBV6-6 with TRBJ1-1; weak D call: TRBD1 (5 bases). Germline CDR1 is MNHNY and CDR2 is SVGAGI (reference sequence). V was clipped by 5 bases and J by 9 bases, with 16 bases between them. The CDR3 totals 13 residues. The CDR3 DNA reads as TGTGCCAGCAGTACGCACAGGAGCGTTCAAGCTTTCTTT. As protein: CASSTHRSVQAFF.

This clone was counted once. V usage is TRBV29-1 and J usage is TRBJ1-3, with a tentative D call TRBD1 (6 bases). Deletions cut 3 bases from V and 1 base from J, with 10 bases between. The CDR3 sequence is 14 residues long. Germline lookup yields CDR1 SQVTM and CDR2 ANQGSEA. CDR3 in amino acids: CSVETGFSGNTIYF. The DNA of the CDR3 is TGCAGCGTTGAGACAGGATTTTCTGGAAACACCATATATTTT.

The rearrangement uses TRBV19 and TRBJ1-5; 9 bases match TRBD1. J lost 3 bases, V lost 4 bases, and 13 bases had no gene match. The germline V gene encodes CDR1 LNHDA and CDR2 SQIVND (reference sequence). The CDR3 totals 18 residues. The CDR3 bases are TGTGCCAGTAGTACCCCACCGGGACAGGGTATCTTCAATCAGCCCCAGCATTTT. It encodes CASSTPPGQGIFNQPQHF.

This clone showed up just once. The chain combines TRBV10-3 with TRBJ1-2, with D uncertain. Trimming shortened V by 3 bases and J by 1 base, and 15 bases separated the two germline ends. The germline CDR1 and CDR2 sequences are ENHRY and SYGVKD. CDR3 size: 16 residues. CDR3 sequence (DNA): TGTGCCATCAGTGATACAGCCCGGGATTTTAACTATGGCTACACCTTC. This gives the protein CAISDTARDFNYGYTF.

Only one count was recorded for this clone. J is TRBJ1-2 and V is TRBV5-6, with D possibly TRBD1 on 5 matching bases. The CDR3 spans 15 residues. Trimming shortened V by 5 bases and J by 7 bases, and 21 bases separated the two germline ends. Germline-derived CDR1 and CDR2 are SGHDT and YYEEEE. This chain's CDR3 is CASSTVPGLTRGYTF. The CDR3 bases are TGTGCCAGCAGTACCGTGCCGGGACTAACTCGTGGCTACACCTTC.

The V and J genes are TRBV7-9 and TRBJ1-5; D is perhaps TRBD1 (5 bases). The V gene lost 5 bases and the J gene lost 6 bases, with 14 bases spanning the gap. Germline-derived CDR1 and CDR2 are SEHNR and FQNEAQ (reference sequence). This CDR3 contains 14 residues. CDR3 sequence: CASSHGAGVQPQHF. CDR3 DNA sequence: TGTGCCAGCAGCCACGGGGCGGGGGTTCAGCCCCAGCATTTT. The full variable domain, rest sourced from reference TRBV7-9 and TRBJ1-5, is DTGVSQNPRHKITKRGQNVTFRCDPISEHNRLYWYRQTLGQGPEFLTYFQNEAQLEKSRLLSDRFSAERPKGSFSTLEIQRTEQGDSAMYLCASSHGAGVQPQHFGDGTRLSIL.

V gene TRBV4-1 combines with J gene TRBJ2-5, with 7 bases that match TRBD1. The trim removed 8 bases at V and 2 bases at J, leaving 11 bases unmatched. The CDR3 covers 15 residues. The germline V gene has CDR1 MGHRA and CDR2 YSYEKL. CDR3 bases: TGCGCCAGCTCCCACCCCCCGACAGGGCAAGAGACCCAGTACTTC. Translating gives CASSHPPTGQETQYF.

The V and J genes are TRBV6-1 and TRBJ2-3; TRBD2 agrees at 15 bases. The CDR3 loop spans 17 amino acids. Trimming removed 4 bases from V and 5 bases from J; junction bases left unmatched: 7. The germline V gene encodes CDR1 MNHNS and CDR2 SASEGT. CDR3 loop: CASSAPGLAGGLDTQYF. The CDR3 DNA reads TGTGCCAGCAGTGCCCCCGGACTAGCGGGGGGGTTAGATACGCAGTATTTT.

The chain links TRBV11-3 to TRBJ2-7, with 7 bases that match TRBD1. The CDR3 has 13 residues. V lost 5 bases to trimming and J lost 5 bases; unmatched junction nucleotides: 6. From germline, CDR1 is SGHNT and CDR2 YENEEA. The CDR3 sequence is CASSPGTVDEQYF. In DNA, the CDR3 is TGTGCCAGCAGCCCCGGGACAGTGGACGAGCAGTACTTC. Complete variable domain (other parts from reference TRBV11-3 and TRBJ2-7): EAGVVQSPRYKIIEKKQPVAFWCNPISGHNTLYWYLQNLGQGPELLIRYENEEAVDDSQLPKDRFSAERLKGVDSTLKIQPAELGDSAVYLCASSPGTVDEQYFGPGTRLTVT.

The chain combines TRBV9 with TRBJ2-3; D not resolved. Germline values: CDR1 SGDLS, CDR2 YYNGEE. The length of the CDR3 is 14 residues. The V end was cut by 3 bases, the J end by 0 bases, with 8 bases between. CDR3 coding DNA: TGTGCCAGCAGCGCTCTACTAAGCACAGATACGCAGTATTTT. It yields the protein CASSALLSTDTQYF.

This clone has at least ten counts. This rearrangement joins TRBV28 to TRBJ1-2; D gene uncertain. This CDR3 contains 11 residues. Deletions cut 2 bases from V and 8 bases from J, with 6 bases between. Germline V gives CDR1 MDHEN, CDR2 SYDVKM. Written as DNA, the CDR3 is TGTGCCAGCAGTTTAGGGCAGGGCTACACCTTC. Residues: CASSLGQGYTF.

This chain uses TRBV5-1 with TRBJ1-1; D is perhaps TRBD1 (5 bases). CDR3 length equals 15 residues. Germline CDR1 reads SGHRS; CDR2 reads YFSETQ. V lost 0 bases, J lost 0 bases, and 9 bases lay in between. CDR3 in amino acids: CASSLVPGMNTEAFF. DNA of the CDR3: TGCGCCAGCAGCTTGGTTCCAGGGATGAACACTGAAGCTTTCTTT.

The chain is built from TRBV2 and TRBJ1-3; 10 bases fit TRBD1. CDR3 length: 15 residues. V was pared by 5 bases and J by 5 bases, with 6 bases of the junction left unmatched. Germline V CDR1 and CDR2: SNHLY, FYNNEI. CDR3 DNA sequence: TGTGCCAGCAGTCCCCTAGACAGGGGGCGAAACACCATATATTTT. Its translation is CASSPLDRGRNTIYF.

The CDR3 sequence is CASSFRDRSSYNSPLHF. CDR3 in DNA: TGTGCCAGCAGTTTTAGGGACAGGAGCTCCTATAATTCACCCCTCCACTTT. The J gene is TRBJ1-6, the V gene TRBV27, with TRBD1 matching over 8 bases. The CDR3 consists of 17 residues. The V gene end was trimmed by 3 bases and the J gene end by 0 bases; junction bases not matched to a gene: 4. Germline V CDR1 and CDR2: MNHEY, SMNVEV (reference sequence).

To note about this clone: Other nucleotide sequences from this sample produce the same CDR3. V gene TRBV5-6 combines with J gene TRBJ2-7; D call uncertain. The germline V and J ends were trimmed by 4 bases and 2 bases, with 7 bases remaining between them. Germline CDR1 is SGHDT and CDR2 is YYEEEE. This CDR3 comprises 12 residues. CDR3 coding DNA: TGTGCCAGCAGCCTGGCCACCTACGAGCAGTACTTC. Translated: CASSLATYEQYF.

V is TRBV7-2 and J is TRBJ1-5; tentatively, D is TRBD1 (6 bases). Deletions cut 0 bases from V and 5 bases from J, with 11 bases between. This CDR3 contains 15 residues. Germline V gene sequence: CDR1 SGHTA, CDR2 FQGNSA. DNA of the CDR3: TGTGCCAGCAGCTTAGCGCGGGGGGGCTATCAGCCCCAGCATTTT. Protein sequence: CASSLARGGYQPQHF.

The chain carries TRBV28 and TRBJ2-3; D ambiguous. This CDR3 has 12 amino acids. Germline CDR1 reads MDHEN; CDR2 reads SYDVKM. With 4 bases removed from V and 11 bases from J, the gap between germline ends came to 13 bases. CDR3 in DNA: TGTGCCAGCAGTTCGACCTGGCGAGGGCAGTATTTT. Amino acid sequence: CASSSTWRGQYF.

The chain is built from TRBV7-3 and TRBJ2-5, with D possibly TRBD1 on 6 matching bases. Trimming removed 2 bases from V and 1 base from J, with 11 bases in between. Germline V lookup: CDR1 SGHTA, CDR2 FQGTGA. This CDR3 has 15 amino acids. The CDR3 is CASSLDGQPQETQYF. CDR3 in DNA: TGTGCCAGCAGCTTAGATGGACAGCCCCAAGAGACCCAGTACTTC.

The V gene is TRBV10-1, the J gene TRBJ2-1, with TRBD2 matching 13 bases. Germline CDR1 WNHNN, CDR2 SYGVQD (reference sequence). V lost 3 bases and J lost 8; bases outside the gene matches: 13. This CDR3 comprises 18 residues. DNA for the CDR3: TGCGCCAGCAGTGAAATCTTAGGACTAGCGGGAGATCGGGATGAGCAGTTCTTC. This codes for CASSEILGLAGDRDEQFF.

V gene TRBV6-1 combines with J gene TRBJ1-2; TRBD1 might be the D (5 bases). This CDR3 has 16 amino acids. The V end lost 1 base, the J end lost 10 bases, and 22 bases lay between the germline ends. Germline values: CDR1 MNHNS, CDR2 SASEGT. The CDR3 DNA sequence: TGTGCCAGCAGTGAAGGGGGGACTTCACCGAAAGGGGACTACACCTTC. Protein sequence: CASSEGGTSPKGDYTF.

This clone was detected once. This sequence joins TRBV11-3 and TRBJ2-3; 10 positions match TRBD1. This CDR3 comprises 15 residues. With 0 bases clipped from V and 6 bases from J, the junction kept 3 bases outside the gene matches. From germline, CDR1 is SGHNT and CDR2 YENEEA. The chain's CDR3 is CASSLDPGQGDTQYF. The CDR3 DNA sequence: TGTGCCAGCAGCTTAGATCCGGGACAGGGGGATACGCAGTATTTT.

In this sample, this clone turned up a few times. The chain is built from TRBV4-1 and TRBJ1-2; 10 nucleotides agree with TRBD1. The CDR3 extends over 13 amino acids. Unmatched junction bases numbered 4, after V lost 4 bases and J lost 8 bases. Germline CDR1 and CDR2: MGHRA and YSYEKL. DNA for the CDR3: TGCGCCAGCAGCCTAGGGACAGGGGAAGGCTACACCTTC. It yields the protein CASSLGTGEGYTF.

In this sample, this clone turned up once. This rearrangement joins TRBV7-9 to TRBJ1-4; TRBD1 agrees at 8 bases. CDR3 size: 15 residues. Germline CDR1 reads SEHNR; CDR2 reads FQNEAQ (reference sequence). J gave up 5 bases and V 5 bases, and 7 bases lay outside the gene matches. Here the CDR3 reads CASSPGTGQNEKLFF. As DNA, the CDR3 is TGTGCCAGCAGCCCTGGGACAGGTCAGAATGAAAAACTGTTTTTT. The full variable domain, its missing parts supplied by reference TRBV7-9 and TRBJ1-4, is DTGVSQNPRHKITKRGQNVTFRCDPISEHNRLYWYRQTLGQGPEFLTYFQNEAQLEKSRLLSDRFSAERPKGSFSTLEIQRTEQGDSAMYLCASSPGTGQNEKLFFGSGTQLSVL.

J is TRBJ1-2 and V is TRBV19, with D unclear. The germline V gene encodes CDR1 LNHDA and CDR2 SQIVND (reference sequence). CDR3 length equals 13 residues. The germline V and J ends were trimmed by 3 bases and 7 bases, with 12 bases remaining between them. CDR3 sequence (DNA): TGTGCCAGTAGTATCCCCGTCGCGGGTGGCTACACCTTC. This translates into CASSIPVAGGYTF.

CDR3 amino acids: CSAGGGTAVGQYF. In nucleotides, the CDR3 is TGCAGCGCCGGAGGCGGGACGGCCGTTGGGCAGTACTTC. The chain employs TRBV29-1 and TRBJ2-7, with D possibly being TRBD2 (6 bases). Germline CDR1 SQVTM, CDR2 ANQGSEA. CDR3 length equals 13 residues. V lost 7 bases, J lost 9 bases, and 22 bases lay in between.

J is TRBJ1-2 and V is TRBV30; 9 bases align to TRBD1. Germline CDR1 reads GTSNPN; CDR2 reads SVGIG (reference sequence). This CDR3 has 13 residues. The V segment lost 7 bases and the J segment 8 bases; nucleotides outside the gene matches: 11. The CDR3 reads CAYPQGQGLGYTF. CDR3 sequence (DNA): TGTGCCTACCCACAAGGACAGGGGTTGGGCTACACCTTC. The whole variable domain, filled in from reference TRBV30 and TRBJ1-2, reads SQTIHQWPATLVQPVGSPLSLECTVEGTSNPNLYWYRQAAGRGLQLLFYSVGIGQISSEVPQNLSASRPQDRQFILSSKKLLLSDSGFYLCAYPQGQGLGYTFGSGTRLTVV.